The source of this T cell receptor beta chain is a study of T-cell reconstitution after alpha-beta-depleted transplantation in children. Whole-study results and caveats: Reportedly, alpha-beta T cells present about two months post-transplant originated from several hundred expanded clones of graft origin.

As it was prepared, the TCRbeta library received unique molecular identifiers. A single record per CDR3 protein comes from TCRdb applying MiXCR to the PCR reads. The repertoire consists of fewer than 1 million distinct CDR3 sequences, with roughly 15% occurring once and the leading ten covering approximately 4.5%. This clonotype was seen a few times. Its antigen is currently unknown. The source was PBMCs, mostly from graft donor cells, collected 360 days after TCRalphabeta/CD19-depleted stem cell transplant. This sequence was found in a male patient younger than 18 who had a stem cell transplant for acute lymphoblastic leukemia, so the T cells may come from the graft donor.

CDR3 residues: CASSSWGQGVDEQYF. As DNA, the CDR3 is TGCGCCAGCAGCTCCTGGGGACAGGGAGTGGACGAGCAGTACTTC. V usage is TRBV4-1 and J usage is TRBJ2-7; 9 bases are a match to TRBD1. Trimming took 5 bases from V and 5 from J; bases not matched to a gene: 10. In germline, CDR1 is MGHRA, CDR2 YSYEKL. The CDR3 totals 15 residues.